The 16 T cell receptor beta chains below all came from one sample that was sequenced in a study of shared clonotypes between healthy human individuals. Produced via immunoSEQ multiplex PCR; TCRdb's table is partial and in-frame only. Found here are more than 400,000 clones, 81% of them singletons; the top ten hold roughly 12%. The sequenced sample consisted of PBMCs. The source is a woman between 40 and 55 years old in good health. Some clones in this sample may be carry-over from other donors' samples.

Turning to this clone: A far larger clone is one nucleotide away, so this likely arose from a read error. The rearrangement uses TRBV29-1 and TRBJ2-7; 8 bases map to TRBD2. CDR1 is SQVTM, CDR2 ANQGSEA, per germline. The CDR3 consists of 13 residues. The CDR3 loop reads CGVEVSGTYEQYF. CDR3 in DNA: TGCGGCGTTGAAGTTAGCGGGACCTACGAGCAGTACTTC.

This chain uses TRBV28 with TRBJ2-2, with D perhaps TRBD2 (6 bases). This CDR3 comprises 16 residues. Trimming cost V 5 bases and J 3 bases, with 16 bases left between them. Germline loops: CDR1 MDHEN, CDR2 SYDVKM. CDR3 residues: CASSPPLAAHTGELFF. The CDR3 bases are TGTGCCAGCAGTCCACCCTTAGCGGCTCACACCGGGGAGCTGTTTTTT. Full variable domain (outside the CDR3, taken from reference TRBV28 and TRBJ2-2): DVKVTQSSRYLVKRTGEKVFLECVQDMDHENMFWYRQDPGLGLRLIYFSYDVKMKEKGDIPEGYSVSREKKERFSLILESASTNQTSMYLCASSPPLAAHTGELFFGEGSRLTVL.

This chain links TRBV5-6 with TRBJ2-7, with D perhaps matching TRBD2 (5 bases). The germline gives CDR1 SGHDT, CDR2 YYEEEE. Deletions cut 4 bases from V and 3 bases from J, with 23 bases between. CDR3 length: 17 amino acids. The CDR3 DNA reads as TGTGCCAGCAGCGGGGTCTCCGACCGAAGCGGAAACTACGAGCAGTACTTC. Translated: CASSGVSDRSGNYEQYF.

V and J are TRBV18 and TRBJ2-1; TRBD2 aligns across 10 bases. CDR3 length: 15 residues. From germline, CDR1 is KGHSH and CDR2 LQKENI. Trimming at V came to 3 bases and at J to 4 bases, leaving 3 bases not matched to a gene. This CDR3 reads CASSPGLANYNEQFF. The CDR3 DNA is TGTGCCAGCTCACCGGGACTAGCGAATTACAATGAGCAGTTCTTC.

The table lists this clone with a count of one. The chain is built from TRBV13 and TRBJ2-7; D assignment may be TRBD1 or TRBD2 (6 bases each). Germline loops: CDR1 PRHDT, CDR2 FYEKMQ (reference sequence). The V and J ends lost 6 bases and 5 bases respectively, with 20 bases between them. The length of the CDR3 is 15 residues. The CDR3 protein is CASSSTGGAMDEQYF. Here the CDR3 DNA reads TGTGCCAGCAGTTCGACCGGGGGCGCGATGGACGAGCAGTACTTC.

Comments on this clone: At the DNA level, this CDR3 is encoded by other sequences in the same sample as well. The gene calls are TRBV7-8 and TRBJ2-7; unclear D gene. The CDR3 covers 13 residues. Looked up from germline, CDR1 is SGHVS and CDR2 is FQNEAQ. Trimming took 1 base from V and 3 from J, leaving 7 bases between them. Here the CDR3 reads CASSLVSSYEQYF. The CDR3 nucleotides read TGTGCCAGCAGCTTAGTGTCCAGCTACGAGCAGTACTTC.

The chain couples TRBV6-5 to TRBJ2-2; D is tentatively TRBD1 or TRBD2 (6 bases each). V lost 5 bases, J lost 4 bases, and 14 bases lay in between. CDR3 length equals 15 residues. The germline V gene has CDR1 MNHEY and CDR2 SVGAGI. The CDR3 spells CASSVVQGGTGELFF. In DNA, the CDR3 is TGTGCCAGCAGTGTGGTACAGGGAGGCACCGGGGAGCTGTTTTTT.

This clone was observed a single time. This sequence joins TRBV29-1 and TRBJ2-7, with a weak D call TRBD2 (6 bases). Trimming took 4 bases from V and 6 from J, leaving 19 bases between them. The CDR3 runs 14 residues. Germline loops: CDR1 SQVTM, CDR2 ANQGSEA. The CDR3 DNA sequence: TGCAGCGTTGGAGCAGAAGATAAGGAGGGCGAGCAGTACTTC. Residues: CSVGAEDKEGEQYF.

As for this clone: This clone may be a read error of a much larger clone one base away. The J gene is TRBJ2-7, the V gene TRBV5-7; 13 bases match TRBD2. TRBV5-7 is labeled an ORF, and its function is uncertain. Germline trimming cut 4 bases from V and 4 bases from J; bases unmatched to any gene: 2. The CDR3 contains 14 residues. The CDR3 region is CASSPGLAGYEQYF. In DNA form, the CDR3 reads TGTGCCAGCAGCCCGGGACTAGCGGGGTACGAGCAGTACTTC.

J is TRBJ2-2 and V is TRBV6-4; no firm D call. The CDR3 runs 16 residues. V lost 3 bases and J lost 0, with 11 bases in between. Germline values: CDR1 MRHNA, CDR2 SNTAGT. The CDR3 region is CASSESVGTNTGELFF. Here the CDR3 DNA reads TGTGCCAGCAGTGAGTCAGTCGGTACGAACACCGGGGAGCTGTTTTTT.

V and J are TRBV18 and TRBJ2-5, with 10 bases aligning to TRBD1. Trimming removed 1 base from V and 4 bases from J; junction bases left unmatched: 0. Germline CDR1 reads KGHSH; CDR2 reads LQKENI. The CDR3 extends over 14 amino acids. The CDR3 DNA reads as TGTGCCAGCTCACCACGGACAGGGGGAGAGACCCAGTACTTC. As protein: CASSPRTGGETQYF. The complete variable domain, with remaining parts taken from reference TRBV18 and TRBJ2-5, reads NAGVMQNPRHLVRRRGQEARLRCSPMKGHSHVYWYRQLPEEGLKFMVYLQKENIIDESGMPKERFSAEFPKEGPSILRIQQVVRGDSAAYFCASSPRTGGETQYFGPGTRLLVL.

This clone was seen a single time. V gene TRBV4-2 combines with J gene TRBJ2-2; weak D call: TRBD1 (5 bases). CDR1 and CDR2 (germline): LGHNA, YNFKEQ. Trimming pared 1 base from V and 4 bases from J, leaving 7 bases between. The CDR3 covers 14 residues. DNA of the CDR3: TGTGCCAGCAGCCAAGGGACACTCACCGGGGAGCTGTTTTTT. This translates into CASSQGTLTGELFF.

The J gene is TRBJ2-7, the V gene TRBV7-9; 9 nucleotides match TRBD2. After removal of 5 bases from V and 6 bases from J, the junction contained 11 bases not matched to a gene. The CDR3 contains 15 residues. CDR1 SEHNR and CDR2 FQNEAQ come from the germline V gene (reference sequence). The chain's CDR3 is CASSQRVAGVGEQYF. The CDR3 DNA follows: TGTGCCAGCAGCCAGAGGGTAGCGGGAGTTGGCGAGCAGTACTTC.

The chain uses TRBV4-3 and TRBJ1-1; D ambiguous. The CDR3 contains 15 residues. The V gene lost 1 base and the J gene lost 1 base, with 10 bases spanning the gap. The germline V gene has CDR1 LGHNA and CDR2 YSLEER. The CDR3 DNA is TGCGCCAGCAGCCAAGTCGGTCGGCGGAACACTGAAGCTTTCTTT. Protein product: CASSQVGRRNTEAFF.

On this clone itself: This CDR3 is missing its conserved last phenylalanine or tryptophan, likely due to a read error. The rearrangement joins TRBV10-3 to TRBJ2-2; D is unresolved. The CDR3 contains 13 residues. Germline values: CDR1 ENHRY, CDR2 SYGVKD. CDR3: CAISDRATGELFL. For the CDR3, the DNA is TGTGCCATCAGTGATAGGGCCACCGGTGAGCTGTTTCTT.

J is TRBJ2-7 and V is TRBV27, with D tentatively TRBD1 (6 bases). The CDR3 totals 17 residues. Germline-derived CDR1 and CDR2 are MNHEY and SMNVEV (reference sequence). With 4 bases removed from V and 3 bases from J, the gap between germline ends came to 22 bases. The CDR3 reads CASSYGRFRGSLYEQYF. In DNA, the CDR3 is TGTGCCAGCAGTTACGGAAGATTCAGGGGCTCCCTCTACGAGCAGTACTTC.